What follows describes a single T cell receptor (beta chain). Its antigen is currently unknown. This sample was included in a study of somatic mutations in cytotoxic T cells in rheumatoid arthritis. Background on the study: After diagnosis, patient blood (approximately 30 ml EDTA) was drawn right away, before any treatment was given.

Study-wide results and limits: For rheumatoid arthritis patients, CD8+ clonality increased with age, whereas it did not in healthy controls. Statistically, CD8+ T-cell clonality was not significantly distinct between individuals with rheumatoid arthritis and age-matched healthy controls.

With 6 bases removed from V and 4 bases from J, the gap between germline ends came to 13 bases. The length of the CDR3 is 13 residues. Germline-derived CDR1 and CDR2 are MNHNS and SASEGT. Purity of the CD4+ and CD8+ cells, isolated by positive magnetic bead selection, was checked by flow cytometry. Clones were sequenced by immunoSEQ multiplex PCR, and TCRdb holds only the in-frame ones, with some missing. The sample contains 15,000 or so clones, roughly 78% of which appear only once. The rearrangement links TRBV6-1 to TRBJ2-7; D not certain. The sample consisted of CD8+ T cells sorted from blood. The sequence came from a woman aged 50 to 60 with rheumatoid arthritis. The CDR3 spells CASRTTERYEQYF. In nucleotides, the CDR3 is TGTGCCAGCAGGACAACAGAGAGGTACGAGCAGTACTTC.